Shown below are 31 T cell receptor beta chains from a single sample sequenced in a study of blood T cell repertoires in COVID-19 (dated by TCRdb to about 2020). Receptor amplification or capture employed the immunoSEQ multiplex PCR assay. TCRdb carries this immuneACCESS record with in-frame sequences only. Its versions omit some clonotypes, under half of them owing to an unresolved V gene in the studies checked, with the rest unexplained. The sample table contains approximately 410,000 clones; only one count was recorded for roughly 90% of them. More than 1.4% of the sample is taken by the ten largest. Sample: peripheral blood. Receptors originate from a young woman with active or convalescent COVID-19.

V and J are TRBV6-6 and TRBJ2-2; TRBD2 might be the D (6 bases). Germline V gives CDR1 MNHNY, CDR2 SVGAGI (reference sequence). V lost 5 bases to trimming and J lost 5 bases, with 21 bases between them. The CDR3 covers 17 residues. CDR3 amino acids: CASSPRRGGLKTGELFF. The DNA of the CDR3 is TGTGCCAGCAGTCCCCGACGCGGAGGGTTGAAGACCGGGGAGCTGTTTTTT.

This sequence joins TRBV29-1 and TRBJ2-5; 7 bases are shared with TRBD1. The CDR3 is made up of 14 amino acids. Germline-derived CDR1 and CDR2 are SQVTM and ANQGSEA. The ends lost 6 bases at V and 5 bases at J; junction bases unmatched: 12. The CDR3 loop reads CSVTDRERRETQYF. The CDR3 DNA is TGCAGCGTCACTGACAGGGAGCGTCGGGAGACCCAGTACTTC.

This chain links TRBV15 with TRBJ1-3; no clear D. V lost 0 bases and J lost 0, with 6 bases in between. Germline V CDR1 and CDR2: LNHNV, YYDKDF (reference sequence). The CDR3 is 15 residues long. The CDR3 DNA sequence: TGTGCCACCAGCAGAGATCCCAACTCTGGAAACACCATATATTTT. Protein product: CATSRDPNSGNTIYF.

The chain employs TRBV6-1 and TRBJ2-7; TRBD1 is a possible D gene (6 bases). Trimming took off 0 bases at V and 3 bases at J, with 15 bases between the two ends. The CDR3 is made up of 16 amino acids. Germline V gene sequence: CDR1 MNHNS, CDR2 SASEGT. The CDR3 sequence is CASSEASLGTYYEQYF. The DNA of the CDR3 is TGTGCCAGCAGTGAAGCTTCGTTGGGGACATACTACGAGCAGTACTTC.

V usage is TRBV6-2 or TRBV6-3 and J usage is TRBJ2-1, with 9 bases fitting TRBD2. This CDR3 spans 16 amino acids. Germline V gene lookup returns CDR1 MNHEY and CDR2 SVGEGT. V was clipped by 0 bases and J by 5 bases; unmatched bases: 5. Here the CDR3 reads CASSYSTSGGNNEQFF. CDR3 sequence (DNA): TGTGCCAGCAGTTACTCGACTAGCGGAGGCAACAATGAGCAGTTCTTC.

This chain connects TRBV5-1 to TRBJ2-1, with 16 bases matching TRBD2. The germline V gene has CDR1 SGHRS and CDR2 YFSETQ. Trimming cost V 4 bases and J 10 bases; bases outside gene matches: 8. The CDR3 contains 16 residues. The CDR3 spells CASSPQGLAGGGEQFF. CDR3 DNA: TGCGCCAGCAGCCCGCAGGGACTAGCGGGAGGGGGGGAGCAGTTCTTC.

This chain joins TRBV18 and TRBJ1-2, with D tentatively TRBD1 (5 bases). The CDR3 extends over 15 amino acids. V dropped 3 bases and J dropped 2 bases, with 13 bases sitting between them. Germline V CDR1 and CDR2: KGHSH, LQKENI. CDR3 in DNA: TGTGCCAGCTCACCCAACCAGGGAATAAACTATGGCTACACCTTC. It is translated as CASSPNQGINYGYTF.

The gene calls are TRBV5-1 and TRBJ1-1; D is possibly TRBD1 (6 bases). Trimming cost V 4 bases and J 5 bases, with 21 bases left between them. This CDR3 comprises 16 residues. Germline assignment: CDR1 SGHRS and CDR2 YFSETQ. The CDR3 coding sequence is TGCGCCAGCAGCCGCATCAGGGACACCGGGGATACTGAAGCTTTCTTT. Translating it yields CASSRIRDTGDTEAFF.

This clone was seen once. V gene TRBV28 combines with J gene TRBJ2-5; D may be TRBD1 (6 bases). The germline gives CDR1 MDHEN, CDR2 SYDVKM. This CDR3 spans 13 amino acids. V was cut by 10 bases and J by 0 bases, with 12 bases left in between. CDR3: CATETGYQETQYF. CDR3 nucleotides: TGTGCCACCGAAACAGGGTACCAAGAGACCCAGTACTTC.

The J gene is TRBJ2-7, the V gene TRBV20-1; TRBD2 agrees at 16 bases. V lost 3 bases and J lost 3; bases outside the gene matches: 8. CDR3 length: 17 amino acids. Per the germline V gene, CDR1 is DFQATT and CDR2 is SNEGSKA (reference sequence). The CDR3 nucleotides are TGCAGTGCTAGTGGGACTAGCGGGGGGGCCGACGTCTACGAGCAGTACTTC. This gives the protein CSASGTSGGADVYEQYF.

This clone came up a few times. The chain links TRBV7-9 to TRBJ1-2; 10 positions match TRBD1. Germline V CDR1 and CDR2: SEHNR, FQNEAQ (reference sequence). V shed 4 bases and J 8 bases; nucleotides not matched to a gene: 4. This CDR3 contains 13 residues. The CDR3 DNA is TGTGCCAGCAGCTGGGGGACAGGGGAAGGCTACACCTTC. Translation: CASSWGTGEGYTF.

This clone was seen a few times. V is TRBV9 and J is TRBJ2-3; 15 positions match TRBD2. The V gene's germline CDR1 is SGDLS and CDR2 YYNGEE. V shed 2 bases, J shed 3 bases, and the junction held 1 base outside the gene matches. CDR3 length: 16 amino acids. This chain's CDR3 is CASSVGTSGRTDTQYF. The CDR3, as DNA: TGTGCCAGCAGCGTCGGGACTAGCGGGAGGACAGATACGCAGTATTTT.

This sequence joins TRBV4-2 and TRBJ1-2, with TRBD1 identical over 7 bases. V shed 2 bases and J 0 bases; nucleotides not matched to a gene: 9. The V gene's germline CDR1 is LGHNA and CDR2 YNFKEQ. The CDR3 extends over 17 amino acids. The DNA for the CDR3 is TGTGCCAGCAGCCAAACCGCCGACAGGGCTCCTAACTATGGCTACACCTTC. Protein: CASSQTADRAPNYGYTF.

This chain joins TRBV20-1 and TRBJ2-5, with TRBD1 matching 11 bases. The CDR3 loop spans 13 amino acids. V dropped 3 bases and J dropped 5; count of bases not matched to a gene: 2. Germline V gene sequence: CDR1 DFQATT, CDR2 SNEGSKA (reference sequence). The CDR3 bases are TGCAGTGCTAGTGGACAGGGGGCCGAGACCCAGTACTTC. Translated: CSASGQGAETQYF.

The chain recombines TRBV6-1 with TRBJ1-1, with 7 nucleotides matching TRBD1. CDR1 MNHNS and CDR2 SASEGT come from the germline V gene. J gave up 0 bases and V 1 base, and 8 bases lay outside the gene matches. This CDR3 spans 17 amino acids. The CDR3 nucleotides are TGTGCCAGCAGTGAAGGTCGGGACAGCTACATGAACACTGAAGCTTTCTTT. Its translation: CASSEGRDSYMNTEAFF.

The gene calls are TRBV10-3 and TRBJ2-2; 8 bases are shared with TRBD1. This CDR3 spans 16 amino acids. Germline V gene data show CDR1 as ENHRY and CDR2 as SYGVKD. V dropped 4 bases and J dropped 1; count of bases not matched to a gene: 5. Here the CDR3 reads CAISGPGTGNTGELFF. The CDR3 DNA follows: TGTGCCATCAGTGGTCCGGGGACAGGGAACACCGGGGAGCTGTTTTTT.

The chain couples TRBV19 to TRBJ1-3; D gene unclear. The CDR3 is made up of 16 amino acids. Germline V gene data show CDR1 as LNHDA and CDR2 as SQIVND (reference sequence). The germline V and J ends were trimmed by 5 bases and 1 base, with 15 bases remaining between them. As DNA, the CDR3 is TGTGCCAGTAGTCCGTGGACTGGAGTGTCTGGAAACACCATATATTTT. Protein: CASSPWTGVSGNTIYF.

The chain has TRBV6-4 and TRBJ2-2, with D hard to call. Looked up from germline, CDR1 is MRHNA and CDR2 is SNTAGT. There are 12 residues in the CDR3. V lost 1 base, J lost 6 bases, and 3 bases lay in between. CDR3 in DNA: TGTGCCAGCAGTGACTGGCCCGGGGAGCTGTTTTTT. Its protein product is CASSDWPGELFF.

The chain is built from TRBV19 and TRBJ1-2; D ambiguous. The CDR3 contains 17 residues. Germline CDR1 LNHDA, CDR2 SQIVND (reference sequence). Trimming left V 6 bases short and J 0 bases short, with 20 bases between. The CDR3 sequence is CASSRPNSFDANYGYTF. In DNA, the CDR3 is TGTGCCAGTAGCCGACCGAACAGTTTTGATGCTAACTATGGCTACACCTTC.

The rearrangement joins TRBV5-1 to TRBJ1-5, with 7 bases matching TRBD1. V lost 1 base to trimming and J lost 3 bases; unmatched junction nucleotides: 7. The CDR3 consists of 16 residues. Germline assignment: CDR1 SGHRS and CDR2 YFSETQ. The CDR3 region has the DNA TGCGCCAGCAGCTTGCCGTCAGGGGGACACAATCAGCCCCAGCATTTT. Amino acid sequence: CASSLPSGGHNQPQHF.

The chain joins TRBV6-1 to TRBJ1-1, with D perhaps TRBD1 (6 bases). The CDR3 consists of 17 residues. Germline V gene lookup returns CDR1 MNHNS and CDR2 SASEGT. Deletions cut 3 bases from V and 1 base from J, with 18 bases between. The CDR3 DNA reads as TGTGCCAGCAGTGATTACCCTCTCGGGACAACGAACACTGAAGCTTTCTTT. It is translated as CASSDYPLGTTNTEAFF.

Regarding this clone: Other DNA variants within this sample encode the same CDR3. This chain uses TRBV30 with TRBJ2-1, with 15 positions matching TRBD2. With V trimmed by 1 base and J by 7 bases, 2 bases remained unmatched. CDR1 is GTSNPN and CDR2 is SVGIG in the germline V gene (reference sequence). This CDR3 has 15 amino acids. CDR3 nucleotide sequence: TGTGCCTGGAGTGCGGGACTAGCGGGAGGAAATGAGCAGTTCTTC. As protein: CAWSAGLAGGNEQFF.

The J gene is TRBJ2-2, the V gene TRBV3-1 (or the pseudogene TRBV3-2), with 7 bases that match TRBD2. Trimming at V came to 0 bases and at J to 1 base, leaving 5 bases not matched to a gene. Germline CDR1 reads LGHDT; CDR2 reads YNNKEL (reference sequence). The CDR3 consists of 17 residues. CDR3 DNA sequence: TGTGCCAGCAGCCAAGATGATCTAGCGGAGAACACCGGGGAGCTGTTTTTT. This codes for CASSQDDLAENTGELFF.

CDR3 protein: CASSPGASGGADEQFF. CDR3 nucleotides: TGTGCCAGCTCACCCGGGGCTAGCGGGGGGGCAGATGAGCAGTTCTTC. The V gene is TRBV18, the J gene TRBJ2-1, with 12 positions matching TRBD2. V shed 3 bases and J 8 bases; nucleotides not matched to a gene: 8. Germline CDR1 is KGHSH and CDR2 is LQKENI. The CDR3 contains 16 residues.

The V call is TRBV6-6, the J call TRBJ1-4; no reliable D call. Trimming took off 8 bases at V and 0 bases at J, with 7 bases between the two ends. CDR1 and CDR2 (germline): MNHNY, SVGAGI (reference sequence). The CDR3 loop spans 13 amino acids. Here the CDR3 reads CASRGPTNEKLFF. In DNA form, the CDR3 reads TGTGCCAGCCGAGGGCCAACTAATGAAAAACTGTTTTTT.

The rearrangement joins TRBV6-5 to TRBJ1-4, with TRBD1 identical over 9 bases. V lost 4 bases to trimming and J lost 5 bases; unmatched junction nucleotides: 5. Germline V gene sequence: CDR1 MNHEY, CDR2 SVGAGI. This CDR3 is built from 15 residues. CDR3 DNA sequence: TGTGCCAGCAGTTTCACAGGGGGCGCCAATGAAAAACTGTTTTTT. Translation: CASSFTGGANEKLFF.

The chain combines TRBV6-5 with TRBJ2-1, with D maybe TRBD2 (6 bases). The germline gives CDR1 MNHEY, CDR2 SVGAGI. Trimming removed 6 bases from V and 9 bases from J, with 21 bases in between. This CDR3 is 15 amino acids long. This CDR3 is CASRTPGLTLGEQFF. The CDR3 DNA follows: TGTGCCAGCAGAACCCCGGGACTTACGCTTGGTGAGCAGTTCTTC.

The chain recombines TRBV18 with TRBJ1-4; D is ambiguous. In germline, CDR1 is KGHSH, CDR2 LQKENI. This CDR3 spans 14 amino acids. V gave up 5 bases and J gave up 0 bases, with 7 bases separating them. The CDR3 sequence: CASSVGTTNEKLFF. The CDR3 bases are TGTGCCAGCTCAGTCGGGACAACTAATGAAAAACTGTTTTTT.

V gene TRBV5-6 combines with J gene TRBJ2-3; 9 bases align to TRBD1. The CDR3 spans 16 residues. V lost 4 bases and J lost 4; bases outside the gene matches: 10. CDR1 and CDR2 (germline): SGHDT, YYEEEE. The CDR3 sequence: CASSIPGQGASDTQYF. In DNA form, the CDR3 reads TGTGCCAGCAGCATTCCGGGACAGGGCGCATCAGATACGCAGTATTTT. The whole variable domain, filled in from reference TRBV5-6 and TRBJ2-3, reads DAGVTQSPTHLIKTRGQQVTLRCSPKSGHDTVSWYQQALGQGPQFIFQYYEEEERQRGNFPDRFSGHQFPNYSSELNVNALLLGDSALYLCASSIPGQGASDTQYFGPGTRLTVL.

This clone was seen only once. The rearrangement links TRBV15 to TRBJ2-3; no clear D. Trimming removed 5 bases from V and 0 bases from J, with 15 bases in between. This CDR3 contains 16 residues. Germline values: CDR1 LNHNV, CDR2 YYDKDF (reference sequence). DNA of the CDR3: TGTGCCACCAGCGAGATAGGTCAGACTAGCACAGATACGCAGTATTTT. Protein: CATSEIGQTSTDTQYF.

The CDR3 nucleotides read TGCAGCGTAGCTGGGACACCGGACTATGGCTACACCTTC. Translation gives CSVAGTPDYGYTF. The V call is TRBV29-1, the J call TRBJ1-2; a weak D match, TRBD1 (6 bases). Germline assignment: CDR1 SQVTM and CDR2 ANQGSEA. The CDR3 contains 13 residues. The V end lost 6 bases, the J end lost 3 bases, and 14 bases lay between the germline ends.